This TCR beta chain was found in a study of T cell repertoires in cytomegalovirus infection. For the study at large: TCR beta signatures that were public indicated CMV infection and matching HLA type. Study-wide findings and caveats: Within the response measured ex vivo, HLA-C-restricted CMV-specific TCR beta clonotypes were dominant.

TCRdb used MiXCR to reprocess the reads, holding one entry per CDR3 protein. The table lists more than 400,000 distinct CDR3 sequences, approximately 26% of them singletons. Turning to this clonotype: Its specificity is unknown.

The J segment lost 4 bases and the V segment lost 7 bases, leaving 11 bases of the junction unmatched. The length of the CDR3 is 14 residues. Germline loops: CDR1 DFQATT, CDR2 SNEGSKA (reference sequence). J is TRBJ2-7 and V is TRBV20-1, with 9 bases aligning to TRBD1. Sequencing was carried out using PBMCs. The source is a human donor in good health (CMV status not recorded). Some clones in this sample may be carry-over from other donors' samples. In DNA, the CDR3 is TGCAGTGTTCCACAGGGGGCGAGAAGTTACGAGCAGTACTTC. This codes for CSVPQGARSYEQYF.